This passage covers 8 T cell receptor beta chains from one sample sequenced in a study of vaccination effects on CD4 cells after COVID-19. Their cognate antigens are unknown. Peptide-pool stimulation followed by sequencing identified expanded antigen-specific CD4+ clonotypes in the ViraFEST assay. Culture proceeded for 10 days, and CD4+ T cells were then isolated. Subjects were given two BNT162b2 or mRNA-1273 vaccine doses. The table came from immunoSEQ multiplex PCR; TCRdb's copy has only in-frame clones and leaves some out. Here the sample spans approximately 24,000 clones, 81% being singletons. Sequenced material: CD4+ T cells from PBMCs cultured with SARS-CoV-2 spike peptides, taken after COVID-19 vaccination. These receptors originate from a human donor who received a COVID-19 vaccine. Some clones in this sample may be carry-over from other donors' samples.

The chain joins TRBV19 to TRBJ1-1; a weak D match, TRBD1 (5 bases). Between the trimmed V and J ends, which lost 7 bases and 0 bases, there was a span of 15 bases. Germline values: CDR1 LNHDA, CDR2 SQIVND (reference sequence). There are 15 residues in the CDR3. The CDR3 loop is CASTSGRGLNTEAFF. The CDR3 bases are TGTGCCAGTACCTCGGGACGGGGATTGAACACTGAAGCTTTCTTT.

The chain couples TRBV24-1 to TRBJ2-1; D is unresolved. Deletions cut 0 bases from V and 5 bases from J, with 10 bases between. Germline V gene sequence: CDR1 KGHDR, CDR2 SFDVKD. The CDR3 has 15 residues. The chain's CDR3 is CATSDLLSPDNEQFF. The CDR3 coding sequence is TGTGCCACCAGTGATTTGCTGTCTCCGGACAATGAGCAGTTCTTC.

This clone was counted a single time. The CDR3 reads CASSLLGHGYGYTF. For the CDR3, the DNA is TGTGCCAGCAGCCTCTTGGGACACGGGTATGGCTACACCTTC. The chain is built from TRBV7-2 and TRBJ1-2; perhaps TRBD1 as D (6 bases). Germline CDR1 is SGHTA and CDR2 is FQGNSA. CDR3 length: 14 amino acids. V was clipped by 5 bases and J by 5 bases, with 15 bases between them.

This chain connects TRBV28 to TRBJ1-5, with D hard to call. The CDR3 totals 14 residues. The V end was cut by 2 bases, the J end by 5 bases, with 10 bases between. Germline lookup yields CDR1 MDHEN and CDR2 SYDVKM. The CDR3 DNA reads TGTGCCAGCAGTTTACCACAGACGCATCAGCCCCAGCATTTT. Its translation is CASSLPQTHQPQHF.

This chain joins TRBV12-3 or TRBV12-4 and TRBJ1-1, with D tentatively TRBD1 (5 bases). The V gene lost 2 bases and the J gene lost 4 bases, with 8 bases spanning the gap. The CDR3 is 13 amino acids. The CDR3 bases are TGTGCCAGCAGTTTACGGGACCCCACTGAAGCTTTCTTT. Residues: CASSLRDPTEAFF.

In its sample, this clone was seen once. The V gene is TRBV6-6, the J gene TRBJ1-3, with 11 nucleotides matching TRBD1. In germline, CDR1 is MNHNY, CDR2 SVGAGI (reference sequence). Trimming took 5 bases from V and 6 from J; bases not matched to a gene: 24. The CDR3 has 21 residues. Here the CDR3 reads CASSPGTGGFSIGGYQNTIYF. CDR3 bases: TGTGCCAGCAGTCCCGGGACAGGGGGTTTTTCGATAGGAGGATACCAAAACACCATATATTTT.

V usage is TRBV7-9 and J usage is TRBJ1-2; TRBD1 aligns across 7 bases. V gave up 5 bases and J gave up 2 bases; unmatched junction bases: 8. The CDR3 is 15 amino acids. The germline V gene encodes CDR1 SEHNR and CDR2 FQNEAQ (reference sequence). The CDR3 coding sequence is TGTGCCAGCAGCGCCCGGGACAGCGTCAACTATGGCTACACCTTC. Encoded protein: CASSARDSVNYGYTF.

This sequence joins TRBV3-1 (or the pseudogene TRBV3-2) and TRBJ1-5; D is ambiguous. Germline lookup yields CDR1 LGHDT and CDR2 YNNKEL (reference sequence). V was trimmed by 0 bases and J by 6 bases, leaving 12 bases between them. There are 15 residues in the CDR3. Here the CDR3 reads CASSQDLGPGQPQHF. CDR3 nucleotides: TGTGCCAGCAGCCAAGACTTGGGTCCCGGTCAGCCCCAGCATTTT.